This record concerns one T cell receptor (beta chain) sequence. These data are taken from a study of blood T cell repertoires in COVID-19. Clones were read by immunoSEQ multiplex PCR, and TCRdb kept only the in-frame ones, dropping some. In the table there are about 230,000 clones, 65% to 85% of which are singletons. CDR3 length: 16 amino acids. Trimming cost V 2 bases and J 5 bases; bases outside gene matches: 5. Germline V gene sequence: CDR1 SGHNT, CDR2 YYREEE (reference sequence). The specimen was peripheral blood. The V call is TRBV5-4, the J call TRBJ2-3; 13 bases match TRBD2. The sequence was obtained from a woman of 80 years or more with acute or convalescent COVID-19. CDR3 residues: CASSLRLAGGGDTQYF. CDR3 bases: TGTGCCAGCAGCTTAAGACTAGCGGGGGGAGGAGATACGCAGTATTTT.